This entry lists 20 T cell receptor beta chains sequenced from one sample in a study of control samples from healthy donors and cancer patients. Clones were sequenced by immunoSEQ multiplex PCR, and TCRdb holds only the in-frame ones, with some missing. The sample carries about 130,000 clones, more than 85% recorded once. Sequencing was done on a sample of PBMCs. These receptors were collected from a man aged 45-65 years with head and neck cancer.

This rearrangement joins TRBV4-2 to TRBJ2-2; D not certain. The CDR3 consists of 14 residues. V lost 1 base to trimming and J lost 8 bases, with 11 bases between them. CDR1 and CDR2 (germline): LGHNA, YNFKEQ. The DNA of the CDR3 is TGTGCCAGCAGCCAAGGGACCGCCCCGGGGGAGCTGTTTTTT. Its translation is CASSQGTAPGELFF.

This chain uses TRBV6-5 with TRBJ2-3, with D perhaps TRBD2 (5 bases). The germline V and J ends were trimmed by 0 bases and 4 bases, with 14 bases remaining between them. CDR3 length equals 16 residues. Germline CDR1 is MNHEY and CDR2 is SVGAGI. The CDR3: CASSYSRSSRADTQYF. CDR3 DNA sequence: TGTGCCAGCAGTTACTCGAGATCTAGCCGCGCAGATACGCAGTATTTT.

The chain carries TRBV10-3 and TRBJ2-5; no firm D call. Germline V CDR1 and CDR2: ENHRY, SYGVKD. Trimming took 5 bases from V and 5 from J, leaving 12 bases between them. This CDR3 is built from 13 residues. The CDR3 loop reads CAISPSGGETQYF. The CDR3 DNA is TGTGCCATCAGTCCCTCGGGTGGGGAGACCCAGTACTTC.

The rearrangement links TRBV29-1 to TRBJ1-5; a weak D match, TRBD1 (5 bases). Germline CDR1 and CDR2: SQVTM and ANQGSEA. V was cut by 6 bases and J by 3 bases, with 12 bases left in between. The length of the CDR3 is 13 residues. The CDR3 here is CSVMTESNQPQHF. As DNA, the CDR3 is TGCAGCGTGATGACAGAATCCAATCAGCCCCAGCATTTT.

This clone was detected once. The chain is built from TRBV7-2 and TRBJ2-1, with 12 positions matching TRBD2. The length of the CDR3 is 17 residues. V shed 0 bases, J shed 10 bases, and the junction held 10 bases outside the gene matches. The V gene's germline CDR1 is SGHTA and CDR2 FQGNSA. The CDR3 region has the DNA TGTGCCAGCAGCTTAGCGCATCTAGCGGGGGGGCTTATAGAGCAGTTCTTC. This sequence encodes CASSLAHLAGGLIEQFF.

The V and J genes are TRBV14 and TRBJ2-1; 8 bases line up with TRBD2. The CDR3 has 16 amino acids. The germline gives CDR1 SGHDN, CDR2 FVKESK. V lost 4 bases and J lost 5; bases outside the gene matches: 10. The CDR3 coding sequence is TGTGCCAGCAGCCCCTCCGGAGTAGCGGGGAACAATGAGCAGTTCTTC. It codes for CASSPSGVAGNNEQFF.

V gene TRBV11-2 combines with J gene TRBJ1-1, with D unclear. Germline V CDR1 and CDR2: SGHAT, FQNNGV. This CDR3 region has 14 residues. V was pared by 0 bases and J by 6 bases, with 11 bases between. The CDR3 loop reads CASSLDRYSPEAFF. CDR3 DNA sequence: TGTGCCAGCAGCTTAGATCGGTACAGCCCTGAAGCTTTCTTT.

The chain has TRBV7-9 and TRBJ2-5; 7 bases agree with TRBD2. The germline V gene has CDR1 SEHNR and CDR2 FQNEAQ (reference sequence). After removal of 1 base from V and 3 bases from J, the junction contained 14 bases not matched to a gene. This CDR3 comprises 18 residues. The CDR3 coding sequence is TGTGCCAGCAGCTTAGTGTCTAGCGGCGAGTGGGGCAAAGAGACCCAGTACTTC. It encodes CASSLVSSGEWGKETQYF.

This clone was seen more than once but under ten times. The chain links TRBV7-3 to TRBJ2-1; possible D gene TRBD1, 6 bases. In germline, CDR1 is SGHTA, CDR2 FQGTGA. Trimming stripped 3 bases from V and 5 bases from J, with 11 bases between. The CDR3 sequence is 14 residues long. CDR3 sequence: CASSLGADNNEQFF. CDR3 sequence (DNA): TGTGCCAGCAGCTTGGGGGCCGATAACAATGAGCAGTTCTTC.

The rearrangement links TRBV19 to TRBJ1-1, with a possible D match to TRBD1 (5 bases). The germline gives CDR1 LNHDA, CDR2 SQIVND (reference sequence). V gave up 3 bases and J gave up 2 bases, with 10 bases separating them. The CDR3 runs 14 residues. In nucleotides, the CDR3 is TGTGCCAGTAGTATTGGGGGACTTAACACTGAAGCTTTCTTT. The encoded protein is CASSIGGLNTEAFF.

CDR3 in DNA: TGTGCCAGCTCACCACGTGATACAGCGGGTCAGCCCCAGCATTTT. Translated: CASSPRDTAGQPQHF. This rearrangement joins TRBV18 to TRBJ1-5; no firm D call. With 1 base removed from V and 6 bases from J, the gap between germline ends came to 13 bases. CDR1 and CDR2 from the germline V gene are KGHSH and LQKENI. This CDR3 is built from 15 residues.

In this sample, this clone turned up once. V usage is TRBV2 and J usage is TRBJ1-5; maybe TRBD1 (6 bases). The germline V gene encodes CDR1 SNHLY and CDR2 FYNNEI. This CDR3 region has 14 residues. V was cut by 3 bases and J by 6 bases, with 12 bases left in between. CDR3 coding DNA: TGTGCCAGCAGTGATAGCCGGGGGCTTCAGCCCCAGCATTTT. Amino acid sequence: CASSDSRGLQPQHF.

The chain couples TRBV28 to TRBJ1-5; D not resolved. This CDR3 has 12 residues. Germline CDR1 and CDR2: MDHEN and SYDVKM. V was shortened by 5 bases and J by 7 bases, with 9 bases between the two germline ends. The CDR3 protein is CASSTVSQPQHF. CDR3 coding DNA: TGTGCCAGCAGTACCGTTTCCCAGCCCCAGCATTTT.

The chain is built from TRBV5-1 and TRBJ1-1, with D possibly matching TRBD1 (5 bases). Germline assignment: CDR1 SGHRS and CDR2 YFSETQ. The CDR3 has 15 residues. V was clipped by 2 bases and J by 1 base, with 12 bases between them. CDR3 in DNA: TGCGCCAGCAGCTTCTTGGAGGGACCGAACACTGAAGCTTTCTTT. Translation: CASSFLEGPNTEAFF.

The chain's CDR3 is CASKNRGTSGANVLTF. The CDR3 DNA reads as TGTGCCAGCAAAAACAGGGGGACCTCTGGGGCCAACGTCCTGACTTTC. The V gene is TRBV2, the J gene TRBJ2-6, with TRBD1 matching 8 bases. V was pared by 7 bases and J by 0 bases, with 5 bases of the junction left unmatched. This CDR3 is built from 16 residues. Germline V gene lookup returns CDR1 SNHLY and CDR2 FYNNEI.

This chain joins TRBV7-2 and TRBJ2-3; TRBD1 or TRBD2 may be the D gene (6 bases each). CDR3 length: 16 amino acids. The germline V gene has CDR1 SGHTA and CDR2 FQGNSA. The V end lost 4 bases, the J end lost 4 bases, and 18 bases lay between the germline ends. The CDR3 loop is CASSWVSGASADTQYF. The CDR3, as DNA: TGTGCCAGCAGCTGGGTCTCGGGGGCGTCCGCAGATACGCAGTATTTT.

The table lists this clone with a count of one. The gene calls are TRBV15 and TRBJ1-1; D ambiguous. This CDR3 spans 14 amino acids. Germline CDR1 is LNHNV and CDR2 is YYDKDF (reference sequence). V dropped 2 bases and J dropped 1 base, with 8 bases sitting between them. The CDR3 spells CATSRTSRNTEAFF. The CDR3 DNA is TGTGCCACCAGCAGAACCAGCAGGAACACTGAAGCTTTCTTT.

This chain joins TRBV2 and TRBJ2-3; 10 bases agree with TRBD2. CDR3 length: 16 amino acids. V was clipped by 3 bases and J by 0 bases; unmatched bases: 3. The germline V gene has CDR1 SNHLY and CDR2 FYNNEI. CDR3 nucleotides: TGTGCCAGCAGTGACCCTAGCGGGGGTAGCACAGATACGCAGTATTTT. Encoded protein: CASSDPSGGSTDTQYF.

The gene calls are TRBV5-1 and TRBJ2-3; D is ambiguous. Germline V gene lookup returns CDR1 SGHRS and CDR2 YFSETQ. Between the trimmed V and J ends, which lost 0 bases and 0 bases, there was a span of 11 bases. CDR3 size: 16 residues. This chain's CDR3 is CASSLGGRPSTDTQYF. CDR3 DNA sequence: TGCGCCAGCAGCTTGGGAGGCAGGCCCAGCACAGATACGCAGTATTTT.

The chain uses TRBV2 and TRBJ1-4; possibly TRBD1 for D (5 bases). Looked up from germline, CDR1 is SNHLY and CDR2 is FYNNEI. Trimming cost V 1 base and J 3 bases, with 9 bases left between them. CDR3 size: 15 residues. CDR3 sequence reads: CASSEDRSPNEKLFF. DNA for the CDR3: TGTGCCAGCAGTGAAGACAGGTCCCCTAATGAAAAACTGTTTTTT.